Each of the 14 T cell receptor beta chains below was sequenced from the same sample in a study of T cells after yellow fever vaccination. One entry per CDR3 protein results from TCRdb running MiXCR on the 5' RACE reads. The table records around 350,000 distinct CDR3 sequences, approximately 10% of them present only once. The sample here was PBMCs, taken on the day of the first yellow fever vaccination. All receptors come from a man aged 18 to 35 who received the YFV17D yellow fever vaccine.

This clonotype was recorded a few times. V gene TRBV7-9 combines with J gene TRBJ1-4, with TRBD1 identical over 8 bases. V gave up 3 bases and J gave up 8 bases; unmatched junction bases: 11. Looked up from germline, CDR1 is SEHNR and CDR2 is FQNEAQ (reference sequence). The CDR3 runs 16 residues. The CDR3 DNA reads TGTGCCAGCAGCTTTGGGCTGGACAGGGACGGGGAAAAACTGTTTTTT. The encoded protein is CASSFGLDRDGEKLFF.

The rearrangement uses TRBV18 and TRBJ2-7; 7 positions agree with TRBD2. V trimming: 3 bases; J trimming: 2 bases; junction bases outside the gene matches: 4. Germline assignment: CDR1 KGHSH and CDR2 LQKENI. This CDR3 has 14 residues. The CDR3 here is CASSPGLQTYEQYF. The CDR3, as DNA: TGTGCCAGCTCACCGGGACTACAAACCTACGAGCAGTACTTC.

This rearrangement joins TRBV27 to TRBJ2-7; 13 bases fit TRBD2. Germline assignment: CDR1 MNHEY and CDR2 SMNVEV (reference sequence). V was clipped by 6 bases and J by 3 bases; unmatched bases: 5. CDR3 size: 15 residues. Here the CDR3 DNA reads TGTGCCAGCAGACTAGCGGGGGGGCCCAACTACGAGCAGTACGTC. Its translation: CASRLAGGPNYEQYV.

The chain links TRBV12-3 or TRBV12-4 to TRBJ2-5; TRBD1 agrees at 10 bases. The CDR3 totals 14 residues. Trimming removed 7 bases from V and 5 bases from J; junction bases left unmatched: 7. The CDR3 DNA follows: TGTGCCAGCAATCGGGACAGGGGAAGGGAGACCCAGTACTTC. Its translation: CASNRDRGRETQYF.

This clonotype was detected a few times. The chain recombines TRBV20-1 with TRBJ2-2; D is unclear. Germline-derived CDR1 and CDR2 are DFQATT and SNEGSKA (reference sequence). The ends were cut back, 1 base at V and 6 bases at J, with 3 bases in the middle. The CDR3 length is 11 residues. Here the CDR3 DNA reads TGCAGTGCTAGAGCTCCCGGGGAGCTGTTTTTT. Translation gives CSARAPGELFF.

The CDR3 DNA is TGTGCCAGCACCTGGGACAGCAATCAGCCCCAGCATTTT. Translating gives CASTWDSNQPQHF. This chain joins TRBV12-3 or TRBV12-4 and TRBJ1-5; possible D gene TRBD1, 5 bases. This CDR3 contains 13 residues. V lost 7 bases, J lost 1 base, and 8 bases lay in between.

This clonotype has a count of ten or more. CDR3 sequence (DNA): TGTGCCAGCACCTACTCTCTCGATACGCAGTATTTT. Protein sequence: CASTYSLDTQYF. The rearrangement joins TRBV6-2 or TRBV6-3 to TRBJ2-3, with D unresolved. Germline V gene lookup returns CDR1 MNHEY and CDR2 SVGEGT. The CDR3 contains 12 residues. V lost 7 bases and J 6 bases, leaving 11 bases between the germline ends.

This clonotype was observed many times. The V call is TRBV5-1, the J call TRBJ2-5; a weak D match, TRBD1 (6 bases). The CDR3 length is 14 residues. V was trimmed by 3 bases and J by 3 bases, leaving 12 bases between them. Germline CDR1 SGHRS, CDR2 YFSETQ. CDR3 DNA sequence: TGCGCCAGCAGCTCACAGGGTAGCGAAGAGACCCAGTACTTC. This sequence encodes CASSSQGSEETQYF.

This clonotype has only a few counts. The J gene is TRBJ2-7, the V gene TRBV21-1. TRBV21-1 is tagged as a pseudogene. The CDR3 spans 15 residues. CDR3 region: CASLPQLTSWYEQYF. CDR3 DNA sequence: TGTGCCAGCTTACCGCAACTGACTAGCTGGTACGAGCAGTACTTC.

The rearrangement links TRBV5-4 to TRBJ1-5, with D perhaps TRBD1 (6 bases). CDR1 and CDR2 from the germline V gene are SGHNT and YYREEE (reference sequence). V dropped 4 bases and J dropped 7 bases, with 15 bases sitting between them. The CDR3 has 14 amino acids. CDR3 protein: CASSASGAGQPQHF. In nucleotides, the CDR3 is TGTGCCAGCAGCGCGTCGGGGGCCGGGCAGCCCCAGCATTTT.

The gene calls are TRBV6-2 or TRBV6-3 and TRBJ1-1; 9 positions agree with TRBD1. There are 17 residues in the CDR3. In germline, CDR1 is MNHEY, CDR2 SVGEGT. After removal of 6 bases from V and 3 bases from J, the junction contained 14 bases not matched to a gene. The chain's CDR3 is CASSPPGQGVLYTEAFF. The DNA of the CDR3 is TGTGCCAGCAGCCCCCCGGGACAGGGTGTTCTTTACACTGAAGCTTTCTTT.

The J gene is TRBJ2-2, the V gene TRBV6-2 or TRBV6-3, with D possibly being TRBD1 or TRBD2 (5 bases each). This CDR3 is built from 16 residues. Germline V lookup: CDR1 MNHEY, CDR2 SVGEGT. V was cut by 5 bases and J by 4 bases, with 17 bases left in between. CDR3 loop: CASSRGRRPVTGELFF. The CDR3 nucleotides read TGTGCCAGCAGTAGGGGACGGCGCCCGGTCACCGGGGAGCTGTTTTTT.

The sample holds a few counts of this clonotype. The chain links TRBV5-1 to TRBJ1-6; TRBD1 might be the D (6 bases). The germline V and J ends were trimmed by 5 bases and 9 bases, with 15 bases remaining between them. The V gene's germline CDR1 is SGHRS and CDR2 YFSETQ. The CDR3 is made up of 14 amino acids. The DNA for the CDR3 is TGCGCCAGCAGGGACGCAGGGGCTGTTTCACCCCTCCACTTT. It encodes CASRDAGAVSPLHF.

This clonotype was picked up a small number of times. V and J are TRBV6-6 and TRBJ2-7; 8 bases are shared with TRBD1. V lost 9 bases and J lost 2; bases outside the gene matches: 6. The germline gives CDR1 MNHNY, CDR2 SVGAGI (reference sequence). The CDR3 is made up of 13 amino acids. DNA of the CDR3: TGTGCCAGTGGGGGACAGGCAACCTACGAGCAGTACTTC. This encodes CASGGQATYEQYF.